The 31 T cell receptor beta chains below come from one sample, sequenced in a study of T cells in women clearing cervical HPV infection. Some clones are missing from TCRdb's copy, which holds only in-frame ones; the method was immunoSEQ multiplex PCR. The sample includes approximately 38,000 clones. Sequencing used blood buffy coat. Every receptor here comes from a woman aged 18 to 75 with a cervical HPV16 infection that either progressed to CIN3+ or cleared (not recorded which).

For this clone: The read finishes 3 residues shy of the CDR3 end, and the germline J gene is used to complete it. V is TRBV5-1 and J is TRBJ1-3; D ambiguous. Looked up from germline, CDR1 is SGHRS and CDR2 is YFSETQ. The CDR3 has 15 amino acids. Trimming stripped 0 bases from V and 2 bases from J, with 9 bases between. The DNA read from the CDR3 is TGCGCCAGCAGCTTGGAAGGCAACACTGGAAACACC. Translation: CASSLEGNTGNT. From start to end, the CDR3 is CASSLEGNTGNTIYF.

On this clone: Read data end 3 residues before the CDR3 end; the end is taken from the germline J gene. The chain links TRBV11-2 to TRBJ1-3; D is uncertain. The CDR3 has 13 amino acids. Per the germline V gene, CDR1 is SGHAT and CDR2 is FQNNGV. The V gene lost 0 bases and the J gene lost 4 bases, with 4 bases spanning the gap. The CDR3 sequence is CASSLDRGNTIYF. Partial CDR3 DNA: TGTGCCAGCAGCTTAGATCGGGGAAACACC.

On this clone itself: The read stops 3 residues short of the end of the CDR3; the missing end is completed from the germline J gene. The chain carries TRBV7-2 and TRBJ2-5; TRBD1 might be the D (6 bases). The length of the CDR3 is 15 residues. V was pared by 2 bases and J by 5 bases, with 15 bases between. Germline V gives CDR1 SGHTA, CDR2 FQGNSA. The CDR3 reads CASSLWKQGLETQYF. Incomplete CDR3 DNA: TGTGCCAGCAGCTTATGGAAACAGGGTCTGGAGACC.

With respect to this clone: The missing CDR3 end, 3 residues past where the read stops, is filled in from the germline J gene. The chain links TRBV3-1 (or the pseudogene TRBV3-2) to TRBJ2-1, with 12 bases fitting TRBD2. V was clipped by 10 bases and J by 6 bases; unmatched bases: 7. Germline values: CDR1 LGHDT, CDR2 YNNKEL (reference sequence). The CDR3 has 14 residues. The CDR3 region is CATQLAGGGNEQFF. The sequenced part of the CDR3 DNA is TGTGCCACCCAGCTAGCGGGGGGGGGCAATGAG.

To note about this clone: The read comes to an end 3 residues before the CDR3 does, leaving the germline J gene to fill in the end. The chain uses TRBV2 and TRBJ1-3, with TRBD1 matching over 8 bases. The ends lost 7 bases at V and 7 bases at J; junction bases unmatched: 3. Germline loops: CDR1 SNHLY, CDR2 FYNNEI. The CDR3 covers 12 residues. Here the CDR3 reads CASNWDRNTIYF. The covered CDR3 bases are TGTGCCAGCAACTGGGACAGGAACACC.

Turning to this clone: The CDR3 is cut off 3 residues early in the read; its end comes from the germline J gene. The V gene is TRBV20-1, the J gene TRBJ2-7; 7 bases align to TRBD1. V was pared by 5 bases and J by 4 bases, with 14 bases of the junction left unmatched. This CDR3 contains 15 residues. CDR1 is DFQATT and CDR2 is SNEGSKA in the germline V gene (reference sequence). CDR3 protein: CSAQSNRGSGYEQYF. The DNA read from the CDR3 is TGCAGTGCTCAATCTAACAGGGGATCGGGATACGAG.

CDR3 amino acids: CASTDSAFRSPQGSGANVLTF. The DNA read from the CDR3 is TGTGCCAGCACCGACTCCGCCTTTCGTTCTCCCCAGGGGTCTGGGGCCAACGTC. This chain connects TRBV6-4 to TRBJ2-6; possible D gene TRBD1, 6 bases. The CDR3 end lies 3 residues beyond the end of the read and is filled in from the germline J gene. Trimming removed 7 bases at V and 1 base at J, with 29 bases between. This CDR3 has 21 amino acids. Per germline, CDR1 MRHNA and CDR2 SNTAGT.

Measured by frequency, this clone is medium-sized. The read ends 3 residues early relative to the CDR3; the germline J gene fills the gap. The chain joins TRBV18 to TRBJ2-7; D possibly corresponds to TRBD2 (5 bases). The V and J ends lost 3 bases and 5 bases respectively, with 14 bases between them. The germline gives CDR1 KGHSH, CDR2 LQKENI. The CDR3 covers 14 residues. CDR3 sequence reads: CASSPVEGTDEQYF. CDR3 bases read: TGTGCCAGCTCACCGGTCGAGGGTACCGACGAG.

With regard to this clone: The read falls 3 residues short of the CDR3 end, and the missing part is taken from the germline J gene. The chain is built from TRBV9 and TRBJ2-5, with 11 bases that match TRBD2. Germline-derived CDR1 and CDR2 are SGDLS and YYNGEE. With V trimmed by 1 base and J by 4 bases, 9 bases remained unmatched. The CDR3 sequence is 17 residues long. The CDR3 DNA, read in part, is TGTGCCAGCAGCGTATTCCCCTTAGCGGGGGGGACAGAGACC. This encodes CASSVFPLAGGTET. The entire CDR3 protein reads CASSVFPLAGGTETQYF.

Note on this clone: The sequenced fragment ends 3 residues before the CDR3 boundary, so the rest is inferred from the germline J gene. The chain uses TRBV5-1 and TRBJ2-6, with D maybe TRBD2 (6 bases). This CDR3 has 13 amino acids. Germline CDR1 reads SGHRS; CDR2 reads YFSETQ. With 6 bases removed from V and 3 bases from J, the gap between germline ends came to 7 bases. CDR3 bases read: TGCGCCAGCACCGGGGGTGGGGCCAACGTC. Protein product: CASTGGGANV. The complete CDR3 sequence is CASTGGGANVLTF.

Regarding this clone: The CDR3 end lies 3 residues beyond the end of the read and is filled in from the germline J gene. The J gene is TRBJ1-6, the V gene TRBV30; D may be TRBD1 (5 bases). Trimming removed 5 bases from V and 10 bases from J, with 15 bases in between. This CDR3 region has 13 residues. CDR1 GTSNPN and CDR2 SVGIG come from the germline V gene (reference sequence). CDR3 region: CAWCWTEGSPLHF. The DNA read from the CDR3 is TGTGCCTGGTGCTGGACGGAGGGGTCACCC.

Regarding this clone: The read ends 3 residues shy of where the CDR3 ends; the end is completed using the germline J gene. This chain links TRBV10-2 with TRBJ2-1; D remains unclear. This CDR3 has 15 amino acids. CDR1 WSHSY and CDR2 SAAADI come from the germline V gene. The ends were cut back, 1 base at V and 0 bases at J, with 7 bases in the middle. The CDR3 is CASSEFSGSYNEQFF. CDR3 DNA, as far as it was read: TGCGCCAGCAGTGAGTTTTCAGGCTCCTACAATGAG.

For this clone: The sequence runs out 3 residues before the end of the CDR3; the remainder is reconstructed from the germline J gene. The chain links TRBV29-1 to TRBJ1-2, with TRBD1 as a possible D gene (5 bases). The germline V gene has CDR1 SQVTM and CDR2 ANQGSEA. The length of the CDR3 is 10 residues. V shed 4 bases and J shed 6 bases, with 6 bases lying between them. The DNA read from the CDR3 is TGCAGCGTTGGACAGCATGGC. Protein product: CSVGQHG. The full CDR3 sequence reads CSVGQHGYTF.

Comment on this clone: The read falls 3 residues short of the CDR3 end, and the missing part is taken from the germline J gene. The chain recombines TRBV5-4 with TRBJ2-1, with a tentative D call TRBD2 (6 bases). This CDR3 has 15 residues. V lost 4 bases, J lost 5 bases, and 16 bases lay in between. Germline V gene data show CDR1 as SGHNT and CDR2 as YYREEE (reference sequence). Incomplete CDR3 DNA: TGTGCCAGCAGCCCCGGCCCGGGGGTGGACAATGAG. The encoded protein is CASSPGPGVDNE. The CDR3 as a whole reads CASSPGPGVDNEQFF.

Of note for this clone: The CDR3 extends 3 residues past the end of the read, so its final part is completed from the germline J gene. Different DNA sequences within this sample yield the same CDR3. This sequence joins TRBV6-2 or TRBV6-3 and TRBJ1-3; 8 bases match TRBD1. This CDR3 is built from 17 residues. J lost 2 bases, V lost 7 bases, and 13 bases had no gene match. From germline, CDR1 is MNHEY and CDR2 SVGEGT. CDR3 DNA, as far as it was read: TGTGCCAGCAAAAAAGCCGGGACAGGTGGAACTGGAAACACC. Amino acids: CASKKAGTGGTGNT. The CDR3 in its entirety is CASKKAGTGGTGNTIYF.

As concerns this clone: The read terminates 3 residues ahead of where the CDR3 ends, so the germline J gene completes it. The rearrangement links TRBV7-8 to TRBJ2-5; a weak D match, TRBD2 (7 bases). The germline V gene has CDR1 SGHVS and CDR2 FQNEAQ. V shed 0 bases and J shed 4 bases, with 21 bases lying between them. There are 18 residues in the CDR3. CDR3 residues: CASSLALIAGGPGETQYF. The CDR3 DNA, read in part, is TGTGCCAGCAGCTTAGCGCTTATAGCCGGGGGGCCCGGAGAGACC.

In regard to this clone: The read finishes 3 residues shy of the CDR3 end, and the germline J gene is used to complete it. This sequence joins TRBV29-1 and TRBJ1-1, with TRBD1 matching 7 bases. Germline V lookup: CDR1 SQVTM, CDR2 ANQGSEA. Trimming at V came to 6 bases and at J to 2 bases, leaving 21 bases not matched to a gene. CDR3 length: 18 residues. CDR3 protein: CSVIGTAQGSLLNTEAFF. CDR3 bases read: TGCAGCGTGATAGGGACAGCCCAAGGCTCTCTATTAAACACTGAA.

A remark on this clone: The CDR3 goes on 3 residues after the read ends, and that part is filled in from the germline J gene. The J gene is TRBJ2-3, the V gene TRBV7-2; tentative D call: TRBD2 (6 bases). CDR1 and CDR2 from the germline V gene are SGHTA and FQGNSA. CDR3 size: 15 residues. V was clipped by 0 bases and J by 8 bases, with 15 bases between them. This CDR3 is CASSLAAGSSGTQYF. CDR3 bases read: TGTGCCAGCAGCTTAGCCGCGGGGAGCAGTGGTACG.

Remarks on this clone: The read gets to within 3 residues of the CDR3 end, and the germline J gene fills in the rest. This sequence joins TRBV20-1 and TRBJ2-1, with 11 bases matching TRBD1. V gave up 6 bases and J gave up 0 bases; unmatched junction bases: 22. CDR1 and CDR2 from the germline V gene are DFQATT and SNEGSKA (reference sequence). The CDR3 has 21 amino acids. The CDR3 sequence is CSAQGGGTGGSIRSSYNEQFF. The DNA read from the CDR3 is TGCAGTGCCCAAGGGGGGGGGACAGGGGGTTCGATCCGAAGCTCCTACAATGAG.

A note on this clone: The read ends 3 residues before the CDR3 terminus; that terminus is restored from the germline J gene. The chain couples TRBV11-2 to TRBJ2-7; D is perhaps TRBD1 (5 bases). The ends were cut back, 5 bases at V and 2 bases at J, with 13 bases in the middle. Germline V gene data show CDR1 as SGHAT and CDR2 as FQNNGV. The length of the CDR3 is 14 residues. The CDR3 sequence: CASSKDIRPYEQYF. Partial CDR3 DNA: TGTGCCAGCAGCAAGGACATCCGGCCCTACGAG.

As regards this clone: The read gets to within 3 residues of the CDR3 end, and the germline J gene fills in the rest. The chain links TRBV6-2 or TRBV6-3 to TRBJ2-7, with 10 bases that match TRBD2. Trimming at V came to 6 bases and at J to 2 bases, leaving 7 bases not matched to a gene. Germline CDR1 reads MNHEY; CDR2 reads SVGEGT. This CDR3 has 15 amino acids. The part of the CDR3 DNA that was read is TGTGCCAGCAGACCCATAGCGGGGGGTACCTACGAG. Protein: CASRPIAGGTYE. The complete CDR3 sequence is CASRPIAGGTYEQYF.

On this clone itself: The read finishes 3 residues shy of the CDR3 end, and the germline J gene is used to complete it. The chain joins TRBV5-1 to TRBJ1-6; D perhaps matches TRBD1 (5 bases). There are 14 residues in the CDR3. Germline lookup yields CDR1 SGHRS and CDR2 YFSETQ. This chain's CDR3 is CASSLGRAEGPLHF. CDR3 DNA, as far as it was read: TGCGCCAGCAGCTTGGGCAGGGCCGAGGGTCCC.

Notes on this clone: The sequenced fragment ends 3 residues before the CDR3 boundary, so the rest is inferred from the germline J gene. This chain links TRBV20-1 with TRBJ2-3; D perhaps matches TRBD2 (6 bases). The CDR3 loop spans 15 amino acids. Looked up from germline, CDR1 is DFQATT and CDR2 is SNEGSKA (reference sequence). The sequenced CDR3 bases are TGCAGTGCTAGAAAGGGGCAGGGAGGTTCGGAGACG. Protein sequence: CSARKGQGGSET. The whole CDR3 sequence reads CSARKGQGGSETQYF.

Comment on this clone: The DNA ends 3 residues before the CDR3 does, and the rest of the CDR3 is filled in from the germline J gene. The rearrangement joins TRBV7-6 to TRBJ1-2, with D unresolved. Germline V gene sequence: CDR1 SGHVS, CDR2 FNYEAQ. This CDR3 contains 13 residues. The sequenced CDR3 bases are TGTGCCAGCAGCTTAGGAAACAGATACGAC. Protein sequence: CASSLGNRYD. In full, the CDR3 reads CASSLGNRYDYTF. The entire variable domain, with the rest obtained from reference TRBV7-6 and TRBJ1-2, is as follows: GAGVSQSPRYKVTKRGQDVALRCDPISGHVSLYWYRQALGQGPEFLTYFNYEAQQDKSGLPNDRFSAERPEGSISTLTIQRTEQRDSAMYRCASSLGNRYDYTFGSGTRLTVV.

About this clone: The CDR3 goes on 3 residues after the read ends, and that part is filled in from the germline J gene. V gene TRBV5-5 combines with J gene TRBJ2-7; possible D gene TRBD1, 7 bases. CDR1 is SGHKS, CDR2 YYEKEE, per germline (reference sequence). Trimming took 5 bases from V and 1 from J, leaving 13 bases between them. The CDR3 is 14 amino acids. Partial CDR3 DNA: TGTGCCAGCAGAACCGCAGGGGGGTCCTACGAG. It translates to CASRTAGGSYE. The entire CDR3 is CASRTAGGSYEQYF. Full variable domain (remainder filled in from reference TRBV5-5 and TRBJ2-7): DAGVTQSPTHLIKTRGQQVTLRCSPISGHKSVSWYQQVLGQGPQFIFQYYEKEERGRGNFPDRFSARQFPNYSSELNVNALLLGDSALYLCASRTAGGSYEQYFGPGTRLTVT.

Points on this clone: The observed sequence ends 3 residues before the CDR3 terminus, with the missing tail filled in from the germline J gene. V gene TRBV10-3 combines with J gene TRBJ2-1; 14 nucleotides match TRBD2. The CDR3 runs to 14 residues. After removal of 4 bases from V and 7 bases from J, the junction contained 0 bases not matched to a gene. CDR1 ENHRY and CDR2 SYGVKD come from the germline V gene. CDR3 in amino acids: CAISGLAGGNEQFF. The CDR3 bases that were read are TGTGCCATCAGTGGACTAGCGGGGGGGAATGAG.

Notes on this clone: The CDR3 goes on 3 residues after the read ends, and that part is filled in from the germline J gene. The V and J genes are TRBV19 and TRBJ1-2; 9 positions match TRBD1. The V segment lost 7 bases and the J segment 4 bases; nucleotides outside the gene matches: 7. Germline V gene data show CDR1 as LNHDA and CDR2 as SQIVND (reference sequence). The CDR3 loop spans 14 amino acids. The CDR3 here is CASKDRGDSYGYTF. The DNA read from the CDR3 is TGTGCCAGTAAGGACAGGGGTGATTCCTATGGC.

Comment on this clone: The CDR3 extends 3 residues past the end of the read, so its final part is completed from the germline J gene. The chain has TRBV10-1 and TRBJ2-1; either TRBD1 or TRBD2 may fit D (5 bases each). V lost 2 bases to trimming and J lost 9 bases, with 14 bases between them. Germline CDR1 is WNHNN and CDR2 is SYGVQD (reference sequence). This CDR3 is built from 14 residues. The CDR3 spells CASSEEDPGSEQFF. Incomplete CDR3 DNA: TGCGCCAGCAGTGAGGAGGACCCAGGGAGTGAG.

Concerning this clone: At one boundary the junction diverges from the germline segment, which might be a read error. Read coverage stops 3 residues before the CDR3 terminus; the germline J gene supplies the remainder. The chain joins TRBV4-2 to TRBJ1-6; TRBD1 matches at 8 bases. Germline CDR1 is LGHNA and CDR2 is YNFKEQ. This CDR3 region has 16 residues. The CDR3 DNA, read in part, is TGCGCCAGCAGCCCAACTGGACAGGGTCGTAATTCACCC. It translates to CASSPTGQGRNSP. The complete CDR3 protein is CASSPTGQGRNSPLHF.

Regarding this clone: Sequencing ends 3 residues short of the CDR3 end; the germline J gene provides the rest. The genes are TRBV11-2 and TRBJ1-5, with 7 bases aligning to TRBD1. Germline trimming cut 6 bases from V and 3 bases from J; bases unmatched to any gene: 8. The V gene's germline CDR1 is SGHAT and CDR2 FQNNGV. The CDR3 totals 15 residues. The CDR3 here is CASSQSGGNNQPQHF. CDR3 bases read: TGTGCCAGCAGTCAGTCAGGGGGAAACAATCAGCCC.

About this clone: The read falls 3 residues short of the CDR3 end, and the missing part is taken from the germline J gene. This chain joins TRBV5-6 and TRBJ2-2; D is unresolved. Germline CDR1 is SGHDT and CDR2 is YYEEEE. The CDR3 totals 12 residues. The ends were cut back, 4 bases at V and 6 bases at J, with 7 bases in the middle. CDR3 amino acids: CASSLLPGELFF. The CDR3 bases that were read are TGTGCCAGCAGCCTCCTCCCCGGGGAG.